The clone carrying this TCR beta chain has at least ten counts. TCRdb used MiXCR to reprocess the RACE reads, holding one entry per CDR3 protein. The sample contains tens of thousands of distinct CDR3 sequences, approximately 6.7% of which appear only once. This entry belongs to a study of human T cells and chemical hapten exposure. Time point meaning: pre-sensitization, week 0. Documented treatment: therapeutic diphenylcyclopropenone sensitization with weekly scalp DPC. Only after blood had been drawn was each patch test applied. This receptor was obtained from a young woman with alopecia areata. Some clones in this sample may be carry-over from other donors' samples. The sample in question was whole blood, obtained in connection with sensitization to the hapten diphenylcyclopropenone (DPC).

The CDR3 is CASSSTSGGHQETQYF. The CDR3 DNA follows: TGCGCCAGCAGCTCTACTAGCGGGGGCCACCAAGAGACCCAGTACTTC. This rearrangement joins TRBV5-1 to TRBJ2-5, with 11 nucleotides matching TRBD2. V trimming: 3 bases; J trimming: 0 bases; junction bases outside the gene matches: 4. Germline-derived CDR1 and CDR2 are SGHRS and YFSETQ. CDR3 size: 16 residues.